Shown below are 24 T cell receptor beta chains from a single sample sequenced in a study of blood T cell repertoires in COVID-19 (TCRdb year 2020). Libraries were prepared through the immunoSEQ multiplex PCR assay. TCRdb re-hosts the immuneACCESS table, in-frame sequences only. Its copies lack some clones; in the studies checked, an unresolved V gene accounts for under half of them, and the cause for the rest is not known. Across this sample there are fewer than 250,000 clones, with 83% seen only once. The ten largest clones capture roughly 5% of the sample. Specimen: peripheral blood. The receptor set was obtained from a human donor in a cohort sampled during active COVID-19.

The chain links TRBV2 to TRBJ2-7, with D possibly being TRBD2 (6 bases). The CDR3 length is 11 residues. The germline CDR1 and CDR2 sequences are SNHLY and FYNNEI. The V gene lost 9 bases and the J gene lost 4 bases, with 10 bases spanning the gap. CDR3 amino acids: CASSREYEQYF. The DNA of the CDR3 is TGTGCCAGTAGTCGGGAGTACGAGCAGTACTTC. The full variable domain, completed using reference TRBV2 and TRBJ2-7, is EPEVTQTPSHQVTQMGQEVILRCVPISNHLYFYWYRQILGQKVEFLVSFYNNEISEKSEIFDDQFSVERPDGSNFTLKIRSTKLEDSAMYFCASSREYEQYFGPGTRLTVT.

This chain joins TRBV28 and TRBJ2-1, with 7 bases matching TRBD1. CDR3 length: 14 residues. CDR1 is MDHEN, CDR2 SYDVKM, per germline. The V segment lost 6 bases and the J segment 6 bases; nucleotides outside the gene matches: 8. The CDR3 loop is CASRPGQPGNEQFF. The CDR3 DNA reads TGTGCCAGCAGACCGGGACAGCCGGGCAATGAGCAGTTCTTC.

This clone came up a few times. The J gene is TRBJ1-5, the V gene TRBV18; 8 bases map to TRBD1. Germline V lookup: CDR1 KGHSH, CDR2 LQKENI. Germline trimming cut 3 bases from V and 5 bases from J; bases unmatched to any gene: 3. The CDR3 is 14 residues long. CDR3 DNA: TGTGCCAGCTCACCTCAGGGGGCGGATCAGCCCCAGCATTTT. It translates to CASSPQGADQPQHF.

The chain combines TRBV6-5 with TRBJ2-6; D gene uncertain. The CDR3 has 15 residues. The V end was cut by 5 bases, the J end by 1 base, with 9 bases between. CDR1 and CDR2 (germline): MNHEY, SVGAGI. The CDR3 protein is CASSPVRSGANVLTF. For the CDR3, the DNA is TGTGCCAGCAGTCCCGTGAGGTCTGGGGCCAACGTCCTGACTTTC.

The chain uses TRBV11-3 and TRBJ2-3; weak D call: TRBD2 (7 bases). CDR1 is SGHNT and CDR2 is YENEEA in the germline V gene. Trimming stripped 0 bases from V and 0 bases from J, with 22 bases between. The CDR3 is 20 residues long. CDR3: CASSLEGGAGAFSSTDTQYF. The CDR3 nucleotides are TGTGCCAGCAGCTTAGAAGGCGGTGCGGGGGCTTTTTCTAGCACAGATACGCAGTATTTT.

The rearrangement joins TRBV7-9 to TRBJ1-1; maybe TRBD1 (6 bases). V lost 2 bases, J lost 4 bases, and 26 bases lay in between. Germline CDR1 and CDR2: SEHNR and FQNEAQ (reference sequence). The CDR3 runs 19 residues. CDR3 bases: TGTGCCAGCAGCTTACCGAGAGGGGTGCAGGGGAAGGGAAGCACTGAAGCTTTCTTT. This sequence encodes CASSLPRGVQGKGSTEAFF.

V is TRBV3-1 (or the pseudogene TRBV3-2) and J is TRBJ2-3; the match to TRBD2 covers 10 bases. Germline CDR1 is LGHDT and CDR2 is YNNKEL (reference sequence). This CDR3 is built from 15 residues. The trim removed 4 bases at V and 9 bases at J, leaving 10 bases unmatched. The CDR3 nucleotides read TGTGCCAGCAGCCGCCTAGCGGGAGATCAGGGCACGCAGTATTTT. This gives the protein CASSRLAGDQGTQYF.

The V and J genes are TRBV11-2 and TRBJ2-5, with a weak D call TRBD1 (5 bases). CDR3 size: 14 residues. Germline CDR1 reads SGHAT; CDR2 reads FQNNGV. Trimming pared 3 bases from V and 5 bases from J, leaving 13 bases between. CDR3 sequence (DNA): TGTGCCAGCAGCTTCGAGGACATCCGGGAGACCCAGTACTTC. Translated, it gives CASSFEDIRETQYF.

The CDR3, as DNA: TGTGCCAGCAGCTTGGCCGGGGGGCAGGGCTACACCTTC. Translation gives CASSLAGGQGYTF. The chain links TRBV5-5 to TRBJ1-2; maybe TRBD1 (6 bases). Trimming stripped 0 bases from V and 8 bases from J, with 11 bases between. CDR1 and CDR2 from the germline V gene are SGHKS and YYEKEE (reference sequence). The CDR3 contains 13 residues.

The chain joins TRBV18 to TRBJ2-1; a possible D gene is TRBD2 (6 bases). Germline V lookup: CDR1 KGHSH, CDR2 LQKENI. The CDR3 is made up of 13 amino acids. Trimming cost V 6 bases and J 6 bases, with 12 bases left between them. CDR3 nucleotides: TGTGCCAGCTCTTCCGGGACTTCCAATGAGCAGTTCTTC. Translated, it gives CASSSGTSNEQFF.

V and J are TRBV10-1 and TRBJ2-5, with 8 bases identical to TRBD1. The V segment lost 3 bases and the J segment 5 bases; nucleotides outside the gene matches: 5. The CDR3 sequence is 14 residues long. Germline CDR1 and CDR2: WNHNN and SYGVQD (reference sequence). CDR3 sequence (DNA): TGCGCCAGCAGTGACCCTCGGACAGGGGAGACCCAGTACTTC. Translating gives CASSDPRTGETQYF.

This CDR3 is CASSQGVNYEQYF. CDR3 coding DNA: TGTGCCAGCAGCCAAGGTGTCAACTACGAGCAGTACTTC. The chain joins TRBV3-1 (or the pseudogene TRBV3-2) to TRBJ2-7, with D unclear. Germline V lookup: CDR1 LGHDT, CDR2 YNNKEL (reference sequence). The CDR3 length is 13 residues. V lost 1 base to trimming and J lost 3 bases, with 7 bases between them.

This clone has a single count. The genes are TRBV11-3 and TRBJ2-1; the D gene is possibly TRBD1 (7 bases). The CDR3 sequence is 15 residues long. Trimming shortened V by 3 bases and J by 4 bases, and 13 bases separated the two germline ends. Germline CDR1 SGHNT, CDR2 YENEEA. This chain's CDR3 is CASSFGGGNYNEQFF. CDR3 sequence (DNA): TGTGCCAGCAGCTTTGGAGGGGGCAATTACAATGAGCAGTTCTTC.

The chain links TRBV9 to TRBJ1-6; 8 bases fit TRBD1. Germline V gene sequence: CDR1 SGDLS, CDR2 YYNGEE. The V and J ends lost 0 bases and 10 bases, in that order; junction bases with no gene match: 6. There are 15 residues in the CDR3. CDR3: CASSVASNRGSPLHF. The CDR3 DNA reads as TGTGCCAGCAGCGTAGCCTCCAACAGGGGGTCACCCCTCCACTTT.

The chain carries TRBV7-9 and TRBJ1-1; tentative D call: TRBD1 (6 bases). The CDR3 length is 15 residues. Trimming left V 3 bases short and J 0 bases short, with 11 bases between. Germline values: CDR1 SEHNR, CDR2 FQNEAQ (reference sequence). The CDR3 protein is CASSLVGTLNTEAFF. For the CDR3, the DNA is TGTGCCAGCAGCTTGGTCGGGACATTGAACACTGAAGCTTTCTTT. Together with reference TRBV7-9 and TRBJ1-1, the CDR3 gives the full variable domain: DTGVSQNPRHKITKRGQNVTFRCDPISEHNRLYWYRQTLGQGPEFLTYFQNEAQLEKSRLLSDRFSAERPKGSFSTLEIQRTEQGDSAMYLCASSLVGTLNTEAFFGQGTRLTVV.

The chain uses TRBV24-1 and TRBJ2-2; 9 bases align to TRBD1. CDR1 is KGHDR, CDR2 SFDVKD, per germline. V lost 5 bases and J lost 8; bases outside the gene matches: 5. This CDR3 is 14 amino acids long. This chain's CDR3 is CATSARTGAGELFF. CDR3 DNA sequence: TGTGCCACCAGTGCCCGGACAGGGGCAGGGGAGCTGTTTTTT.

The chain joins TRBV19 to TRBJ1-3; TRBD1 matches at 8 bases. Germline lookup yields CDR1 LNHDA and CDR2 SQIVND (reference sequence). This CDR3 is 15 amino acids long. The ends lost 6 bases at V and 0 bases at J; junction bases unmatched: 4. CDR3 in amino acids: CASSTDRASGNTIYF. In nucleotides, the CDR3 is TGTGCCAGTAGCACGGACAGGGCCTCTGGAAACACCATATATTTT.

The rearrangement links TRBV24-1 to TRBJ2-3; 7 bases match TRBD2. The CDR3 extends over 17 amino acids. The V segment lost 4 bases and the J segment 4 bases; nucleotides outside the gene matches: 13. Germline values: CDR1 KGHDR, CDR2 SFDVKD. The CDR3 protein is CATSDLAAAGVADTQYF. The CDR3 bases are TGTGCCACCAGTGACCTTGCCGCGGCGGGAGTCGCAGATACGCAGTATTTT.

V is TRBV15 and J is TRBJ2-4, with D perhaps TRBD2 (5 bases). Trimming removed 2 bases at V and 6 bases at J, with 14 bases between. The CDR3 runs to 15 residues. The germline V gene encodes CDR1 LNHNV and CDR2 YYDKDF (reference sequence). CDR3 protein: CATSRPGLDRNIQYF. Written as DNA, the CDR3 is TGTGCCACCAGCAGACCCGGACTGGATAGAAACATTCAGTACTTC.

The CDR3 DNA sequence: TGTGCCAGCAGCCCCGGACAGTTGAGCTCCTACAATGAGCAGTTCTTC. Amino acids: CASSPGQLSSYNEQFF. The chain is built from TRBV28 and TRBJ2-1, with D possibly being TRBD1 (6 bases). The CDR3 has 16 amino acids. V was trimmed by 6 bases and J by 0 bases, leaving 15 bases between them. Germline V gene lookup returns CDR1 MDHEN and CDR2 SYDVKM.

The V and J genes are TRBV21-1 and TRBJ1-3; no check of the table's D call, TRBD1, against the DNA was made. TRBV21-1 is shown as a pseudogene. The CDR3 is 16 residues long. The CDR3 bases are TGTGCCAGCAGCAAAGAGACAGGGGGACTTGGAAACACCATATATTTT. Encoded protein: CASSKETGGLGNTIYF.

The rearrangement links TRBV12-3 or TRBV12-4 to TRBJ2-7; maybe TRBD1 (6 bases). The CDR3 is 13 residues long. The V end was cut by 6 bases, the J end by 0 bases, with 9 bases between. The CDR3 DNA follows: TGTGCCAGCAGGGACAGTGGCTCCTACGAGCAGTACTTC. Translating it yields CASRDSGSYEQYF.

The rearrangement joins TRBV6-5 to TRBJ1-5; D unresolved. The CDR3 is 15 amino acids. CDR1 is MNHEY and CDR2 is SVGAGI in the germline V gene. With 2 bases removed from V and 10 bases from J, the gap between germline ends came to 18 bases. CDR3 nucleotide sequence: TGTGCCAGCAGTTACCGACCTCACGGGAGCAGCCCCCAGCATTTT. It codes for CASSYRPHGSSPQHF.

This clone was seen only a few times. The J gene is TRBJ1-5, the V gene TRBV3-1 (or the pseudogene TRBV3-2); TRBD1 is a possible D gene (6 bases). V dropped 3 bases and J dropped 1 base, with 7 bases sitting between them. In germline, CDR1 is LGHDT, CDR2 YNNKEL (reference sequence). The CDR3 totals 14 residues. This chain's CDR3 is CASSHQGSNQPQHF. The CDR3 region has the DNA TGTGCCAGCAGCCACCAGGGGAGCAATCAGCCCCAGCATTTT.